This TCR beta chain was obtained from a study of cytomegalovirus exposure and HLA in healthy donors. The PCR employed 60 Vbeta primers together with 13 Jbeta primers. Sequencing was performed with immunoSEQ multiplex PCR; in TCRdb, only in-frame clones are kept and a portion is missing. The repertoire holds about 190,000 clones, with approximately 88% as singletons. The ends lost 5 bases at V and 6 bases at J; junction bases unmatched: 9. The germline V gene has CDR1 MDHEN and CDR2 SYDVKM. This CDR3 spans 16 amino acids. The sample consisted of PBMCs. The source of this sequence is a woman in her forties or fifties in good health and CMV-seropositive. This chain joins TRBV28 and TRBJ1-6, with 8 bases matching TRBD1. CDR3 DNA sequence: TGTGCCAGCAGTCGGGGAGGGACAGGCGTTAATTCACCCCTCCACTTT. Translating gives CASSRGGTGVNSPLHF. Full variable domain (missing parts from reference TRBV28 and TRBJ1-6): DVKVTQSSRYLVKRTGEKVFLECVQDMDHENMFWYRQDPGLGLRLIYFSYDVKMKEKGDIPEGYSVSREKKERFSLILESASTNQTSMYLCASSRGGTGVNSPLHFGNGTRLTVT.